Following are 11 T cell receptor beta chains from one sample sequenced in a study of T cell responses to AZD1222 COVID-19 vaccine. The repertoire was sequenced with immunoSEQ multiplex PCR; TCRdb's copy has only in-frame clones and lacks some. The table records over 90,000 clones, roughly 84% of them present only once. The input for sequencing was peripheral blood, taken on day 0 of AZD1222 vaccination. These receptors originate from an adult in good health.

V gene TRBV5-3 combines with J gene TRBJ1-5; 8 bases are shared with TRBD1. TRBV5-3 is flagged as an ORF with uncertain function. The CDR3 totals 16 residues. Germline trimming cut 4 bases from V and 7 bases from J; bases unmatched to any gene: 13. CDR3 DNA: TGTGCCAGAAGCAGGGAAGGACAGGGAGGTAGACAGCCCCAGCATTTT. Translating it yields CARSREGQGGRQPQHF.

This clone was found once. V gene TRBV19 combines with J gene TRBJ1-4; a possible D gene is TRBD1 (5 bases). The V end was cut by 4 bases, the J end by 5 bases, with 11 bases between. The CDR3 extends over 14 amino acids. Germline lookup yields CDR1 LNHDA and CDR2 SQIVND (reference sequence). The CDR3 spells CASSKPPGNEKLFF. CDR3 in DNA: TGTGCCAGTAGTAAACCCCCAGGGAATGAAAAACTGTTTTTT.

This chain uses TRBV5-1 with TRBJ1-2, with D unclear. CDR3 length: 15 amino acids. The germline V gene has CDR1 SGHRS and CDR2 YFSETQ. Trimming removed 0 bases at V and 4 bases at J, with 13 bases between. The CDR3 bases are TGCGCCAGCAGCTTGGGTGTTCAATCGCCCTATGGCTACACCTTC. Protein product: CASSLGVQSPYGYTF.

The gene calls are TRBV24-1 and TRBJ2-1, with 9 bases identical to TRBD2. Germline assignment: CDR1 KGHDR and CDR2 SFDVKD. The CDR3 runs to 17 residues. V shed 2 bases and J 7 bases; nucleotides not matched to a gene: 11. CDR3 sequence (DNA): TGTGCCACCAGTGATTCCTACTCTAGCGGGGTAAGGAATGAGCAGTTCTTC. It is translated as CATSDSYSSGVRNEQFF.

In this sample, this clone turned up a few times. Here the CDR3 reads CASSEGHGYTF. The DNA for the CDR3 is TGTGCCAGCAGTGAGGGCCATGGCTACACCTTC. The J gene is TRBJ1-2, the V gene TRBV25-1; D call uncertain. Germline V gives CDR1 MGHDK, CDR2 SYGVNS. The CDR3 is made up of 11 amino acids. Trimming shortened V by 3 bases and J by 6 bases, and 5 bases separated the two germline ends.

The chain couples TRBV28 to TRBJ1-5, with TRBD1 matching 7 bases. Germline assignment: CDR1 MDHEN and CDR2 SYDVKM. J was trimmed by 1 base and V by 6 bases; bases with no gene match: 6. The CDR3 loop spans 15 amino acids. This CDR3 is CASSSDRASNQPQHF. For the CDR3, the DNA is TGTGCCAGCAGCTCCGACAGGGCCAGCAATCAGCCCCAGCATTTT.

The chain joins TRBV5-5 to TRBJ1-3; tentative D call: TRBD1 (5 bases). Germline V gene data show CDR1 as SGHKS and CDR2 as YYEKEE (reference sequence). The CDR3 totals 15 residues. V was clipped by 4 bases and J by 4 bases, with 15 bases between them. CDR3 loop: CASSGGGVRGNTIYF. The CDR3, as DNA: TGTGCCAGCAGCGGCGGAGGGGTAAGAGGAAACACCATATATTTT.

The V call is TRBV5-1, the J call TRBJ1-4; no reliable D call. Germline CDR1 reads SGHRS; CDR2 reads YFSETQ. V was cut by 0 bases and J by 4 bases, with 7 bases left in between. This CDR3 contains 14 residues. In nucleotides, the CDR3 is TGCGCCAGCAGCTTGGCCGGGCTTAATGAAAAACTGTTTTTT. Residues: CASSLAGLNEKLFF.

The V call is TRBV2, the J call TRBJ2-7; D possibly uses TRBD1 or TRBD2 (5 bases each). Trimming took 9 bases from V and 2 from J, leaving 14 bases between them. Germline V gene sequence: CDR1 SNHLY, CDR2 FYNNEI. The CDR3 is 13 amino acids. CDR3 bases: TGTGCCAGTGGGAAAGGGACGGCCTACGAGCAGTACTTC. Protein sequence: CASGKGTAYEQYF.

The chain carries TRBV7-2 and TRBJ1-6; 7 bases are a match to TRBD1. There are 16 residues in the CDR3. Per the germline V gene, CDR1 is SGHTA and CDR2 is FQGNSA. V lost 5 bases and J lost 7; bases outside the gene matches: 11. CDR3 sequence: CASSPRKQGENSPLHF. The CDR3 nucleotides read TGTGCCAGCAGCCCCCGTAAGCAGGGGGAAAATTCACCCCTCCACTTT.

V is TRBV9 and J is TRBJ2-2; D uncertain. Trimming took off 4 bases at V and 3 bases at J, with 4 bases between the two ends. The CDR3 extends over 12 amino acids. Germline CDR1 is SGDLS and CDR2 is YYNGEE. Here the CDR3 reads CASSPHTGELFF. In nucleotides, the CDR3 is TGTGCCAGCAGCCCCCACACCGGGGAGCTGTTTTTT.